These 23 T cell receptor beta chains originate from one sample sequenced in a study of blood T cell repertoires in COVID-19. Measured with immunoSEQ multiplex PCR; TCRdb has only the in-frame clones, and not every one. The repertoire includes about 250,000 clones, about 90% of them detected once, and roughly 0.8% sits in the top ten. Sample: peripheral blood. The receptors were gathered from a man aged 25 to 40 with COVID-19, enrolled during active disease.

The rearrangement joins TRBV10-3 to TRBJ1-3; maybe TRBD1 (5 bases). Germline-derived CDR1 and CDR2 are ENHRY and SYGVKD. V was shortened by 10 bases and J by 3 bases, with 22 bases between the two germline ends. This CDR3 has 16 amino acids. DNA for the CDR3: TGTGCCACGGAATCAGGGAACACCAACGGTGGAAACACCATATATTTT. Its protein product is CATESGNTNGGNTIYF.

The chain links TRBV5-1 to TRBJ1-1, with D unresolved. The germline V gene has CDR1 SGHRS and CDR2 YFSETQ. V shed 4 bases and J shed 1 base, with 17 bases lying between them. This CDR3 contains 16 residues. In DNA form, the CDR3 reads TGCGCCAGCAGCCCGCGGGCAGGCTTGGCGAACACTGAAGCTTTCTTT. Translating gives CASSPRAGLANTEAFF.

The rearrangement links TRBV14 to TRBJ1-6, with 8 positions matching TRBD1. Looked up from germline, CDR1 is SGHDN and CDR2 is FVKESK. The CDR3 runs to 16 residues. The V segment lost 1 base and the J segment 5 bases; nucleotides outside the gene matches: 4. DNA of the CDR3: TGTGCCAGCAGCCAAGCAGGGGGCATCCATAATTCACCCCTCCACTTT. Translated: CASSQAGGIHNSPLHF.

The J gene is TRBJ1-5, the V gene TRBV2; TRBD1 might be the D (6 bases). The germline gives CDR1 SNHLY, CDR2 FYNNEI. The CDR3 covers 15 residues. Deletions cut 2 bases from V and 3 bases from J, with 11 bases between. The CDR3 spells CASSESGQLNQPQHF. In nucleotides, the CDR3 is TGTGCCAGCAGTGAATCTGGACAGCTCAATCAGCCCCAGCATTTT. Based on the CDR3 plus reference TRBV2 and TRBJ1-5, the full variable domain is EPEVTQTPSHQVTQMGQEVILRCVPISNHLYFYWYRQILGQKVEFLVSFYNNEISEKSEIFDDQFSVERPDGSNFTLKIRSTKLEDSAMYFCASSESGQLNQPQHFGDGTRLSIL.

The CDR3 region has the DNA TGTGCCAGCAGCTTCCCCCTCGGGGATTCGCTTGAAAAACTGTTTTTT. This sequence encodes CASSFPLGDSLEKLFF. This chain uses TRBV7-9 with TRBJ1-4; no clear D. V dropped 3 bases and J dropped 7 bases, with 18 bases sitting between them. CDR3 length: 16 residues. CDR1 is SEHNR, CDR2 FQNEAQ, per germline (reference sequence).

The rearrangement uses TRBV5-1 and TRBJ2-7; 7 bases map to TRBD1. The CDR3 length is 14 residues. From germline, CDR1 is SGHRS and CDR2 YFSETQ. V lost 2 bases and J lost 6; bases outside the gene matches: 8. CDR3 nucleotides: TGCGCCAGCAGCTTAAATACAGGGGTGGGCGAGCAGTACTTC. This translates into CASSLNTGVGEQYF.

The chain recombines TRBV6-6 with TRBJ2-7; perhaps TRBD2 as D (5 bases). The CDR3 runs 12 residues. Trimming shortened V by 11 bases and J by 2 bases, and 13 bases separated the two germline ends. Germline V CDR1 and CDR2: MNHNY, SVGAGI (reference sequence). The CDR3 protein is CAARGQTYEQYF. CDR3 nucleotides: TGTGCCGCTAGAGGGCAAACCTACGAGCAGTACTTC.

This clone was observed a handful of times. The chain has TRBV18 and TRBJ2-1; D ambiguous. V shed 5 bases and J shed 5 bases, with 7 bases lying between them. Germline V gene sequence: CDR1 KGHSH, CDR2 LQKENI. The CDR3 sequence is 12 residues long. The DNA of the CDR3 is TGTGCCAGCTCAAGCCAAGACAATGAGCAGTTCTTC. Amino acid sequence: CASSSQDNEQFF.

This clone was seen only once. The rearrangement joins TRBV2 to TRBJ2-5; 9 bases are shared with TRBD1. The ends lost 5 bases at V and 3 bases at J; junction bases unmatched: 4. This CDR3 is built from 14 residues. CDR1 SNHLY and CDR2 FYNNEI come from the germline V gene. The CDR3, as DNA: TGTGCCAGCAGTCGACAGGGGGTTGAAGAGACCCAGTACTTC. Translating it yields CASSRQGVEETQYF.

The rearrangement links TRBV4-1 to TRBJ2-5; 10 nucleotides align to TRBD2. CDR1 and CDR2 from the germline V gene are MGHRA and YSYEKL. CDR3 length equals 17 residues. V dropped 2 bases and J dropped 0; count of bases not matched to a gene: 6. The DNA of the CDR3 is TGCGCCAGCAGCCAATCTAGACTAGCGGGCAACCAAGAGACCCAGTACTTC. Its translation is CASSQSRLAGNQETQYF.

This chain joins TRBV9 and TRBJ2-2; 7 bases fit TRBD1. Germline trimming cut 3 bases from V and 6 bases from J; bases unmatched to any gene: 11. Germline V gives CDR1 SGDLS, CDR2 YYNGEE. The CDR3 has 16 amino acids. CDR3 region: CASSATGEILPGELFF. CDR3 sequence (DNA): TGTGCCAGCAGCGCAACAGGGGAAATCTTGCCCGGGGAGCTGTTTTTT.

The V call is TRBV2, the J call TRBJ1-4; TRBD1 aligns across 7 bases. This CDR3 is built from 16 residues. CDR1 SNHLY and CDR2 FYNNEI come from the germline V gene. Losses at the gene ends were 2 bases for V and 0 bases for J; bases not matched to a gene: 3. CDR3 sequence: CASSEQGQSTNEKLFF. CDR3 bases: TGTGCCAGCAGTGAACAGGGACAGTCAACTAATGAAAAACTGTTTTTT.

The chain uses TRBV2 and TRBJ2-5; tentative D call: TRBD1 (5 bases). Trimming pared 6 bases from V and 2 bases from J, leaving 19 bases between. CDR1 and CDR2 from the germline V gene are SNHLY and FYNNEI. The CDR3 has 16 residues. DNA for the CDR3: TGTGCCAGCAGGGACCCGACAGCAGCCAAGCAAGAGACCCAGTACTTC. Its protein is CASRDPTAAKQETQYF.

The rearrangement joins TRBV6-4 to TRBJ1-5; 9 bases line up with TRBD1. The V segment lost 2 bases and the J segment 0 bases; nucleotides outside the gene matches: 14. The CDR3 contains 20 residues. From germline, CDR1 is MRHNA and CDR2 SNTAGT. The CDR3 is CASSDATKVTGGYSNQPQHF. The CDR3 region has the DNA TGTGCCAGCAGTGACGCCACGAAGGTCACAGGGGGCTATAGCAATCAGCCCCAGCATTTT.

This chain uses TRBV5-4 with TRBJ2-7; possibly TRBD1 for D (5 bases). Per the germline V gene, CDR1 is SGHNT and CDR2 is YYREEE (reference sequence). Trimming took off 4 bases at V and 3 bases at J, with 23 bases between the two ends. The CDR3 runs to 17 residues. In DNA, the CDR3 is TGTGCCAGCAGCCGTGCCCCAACAGGAATCCCATACTACGAGCAGTACTTC. It yields the protein CASSRAPTGIPYYEQYF.

This chain uses TRBV30 with TRBJ2-7; no firm D call. V was pared by 2 bases and J by 6 bases, with 11 bases between. The CDR3 consists of 12 residues. Per the germline V gene, CDR1 is GTSNPN and CDR2 is SVGIG (reference sequence). The CDR3 coding sequence is TGTGCCTGGAGTCCGTTCCCGGTCGAGCAGTACTTC. Translated: CAWSPFPVEQYF.

The chain links TRBV19 to TRBJ2-2, with D maybe TRBD1 (6 bases). Between the trimmed V and J ends, which lost 6 bases and 5 bases, there was a span of 7 bases. This CDR3 contains 12 residues. CDR1 LNHDA and CDR2 SQIVND come from the germline V gene (reference sequence). CDR3 sequence (DNA): TGTGCCAGTAGCACAGGGACCGGGGAGCTGTTTTTT. Translating it yields CASSTGTGELFF.

The chain links TRBV6-5 to TRBJ2-1; perhaps TRBD2 as D (5 bases). CDR1 MNHEY and CDR2 SVGAGI come from the germline V gene. This CDR3 has 16 amino acids. Deletions cut 4 bases from V and 4 bases from J, with 17 bases between. The CDR3 loop is CASSFSLGEPYNEQFF. CDR3 nucleotides: TGTGCCAGCAGTTTCTCTCTCGGGGAACCTTACAATGAGCAGTTCTTC.

The chain joins TRBV19 to TRBJ1-6; 12 nucleotides agree with TRBD1. The germline V gene encodes CDR1 LNHDA and CDR2 SQIVND (reference sequence). This CDR3 is 16 amino acids long. With 5 bases clipped from V and 4 bases from J, the junction kept 3 bases outside the gene matches. In nucleotides, the CDR3 is TGTGCCAGTAGTTTGGGACAGGGGGCTTATAATTCACCCCTCCACTTT. This encodes CASSLGQGAYNSPLHF.

The V and J genes are TRBV27 and TRBJ1-6, with D uncertain. The CDR3 spans 15 residues. Germline assignment: CDR1 MNHEY and CDR2 SMNVEV (reference sequence). V was shortened by 2 bases and J by 4 bases, with 9 bases between the two germline ends. The CDR3 is CASSLSMQYNSPLHF. CDR3 DNA: TGTGCCAGCAGTTTAAGTATGCAGTATAATTCACCCCTCCACTTT.

This clone was detected a few times. This rearrangement joins TRBV4-1 to TRBJ1-6; 7 bases align to TRBD1. The J segment lost 10 bases and the V segment lost 2 bases, leaving 11 bases of the junction unmatched. The CDR3 is made up of 16 amino acids. Germline-derived CDR1 and CDR2 are MGHRA and YSYEKL. As DNA, the CDR3 is TGCGCCAGCAGCCAATCCCCAAGGGGGCGGAGGTCACCCCTCCACTTT. Translated: CASSQSPRGRRSPLHF.

The V gene is TRBV13, the J gene TRBJ1-4; D gene unclear. Trimming took 5 bases from V and 8 from J, leaving 18 bases between them. Per germline, CDR1 PRHDT and CDR2 FYEKMQ (reference sequence). The CDR3 is made up of 15 amino acids. CDR3 nucleotide sequence: TGTGCCAGCAGCAACGGAGGTGGGCCTTTCGAAAAACTGTTTTTT. Translated: CASSNGGGPFEKLFF.

CDR3 sequence: CASTRTATDTEAFF. CDR3 DNA: TGTGCCAGCACAAGGACAGCGACGGACACTGAAGCTTTCTTT. The gene calls are TRBV6-5 and TRBJ1-1, with D possibly matching TRBD1 (6 bases). The CDR3 extends over 14 amino acids. CDR1 and CDR2 (germline): MNHEY, SVGAGI. V lost 7 bases and J lost 3, with 15 bases in between.